Below, 3 T cell receptor beta chains from the same sample are listed, as sequenced in a study of T cell repertoires in cytomegalovirus infection. TCRdb re-derived calls from the reads in MiXCR, one entry per CDR3 protein. The data show about 530,000 distinct CDR3 sequences, about 26% seen once. Sequenced sample: PBMCs. The receptors here all came from a human donor in good health (CMV status not recorded). Some clones in this sample may be carry-over from other donors' samples.

This clonotype was detected ten times or more. The CDR3 is CASSLYDPNYGYTF. CDR3 DNA sequence: TGTGCCAGCAGCTTATATGATCCTAACTATGGCTACACCTTC. The genes are TRBV7-2 and TRBJ1-2; D is undetermined. V lost 2 bases, J lost 0 bases, and 7 bases lay in between. The CDR3 extends over 14 amino acids. Germline loops: CDR1 SGHTA, CDR2 FQGNSA.

The chain joins TRBV9 to TRBJ2-1; TRBD2 is a possible D gene (6 bases). Germline CDR1 and CDR2: SGDLS and YYNGEE. There are 15 residues in the CDR3. Trimming shortened V by 0 bases and J by 4 bases, and 11 bases separated the two germline ends. CDR3 amino acids: CASSVGSLAYNEQFF. The CDR3, as DNA: TGTGCCAGCAGCGTAGGTTCCCTAGCGTACAATGAGCAGTTCTTC.

This clonotype turned up a few times. J is TRBJ2-5 and V is TRBV6-1; D possibly uses TRBD1 or TRBD2 (5 bases each). Germline V gene data show CDR1 as MNHNS and CDR2 as SASEGT. V was clipped by 8 bases and J by 6 bases, with 19 bases between them. The length of the CDR3 is 14 residues. The CDR3 reads CASSLGGWGKTQYF. The DNA of the CDR3 is TGTGCCAGCTCTCTGGGTGGGTGGGGGAAGACCCAGTACTTC.